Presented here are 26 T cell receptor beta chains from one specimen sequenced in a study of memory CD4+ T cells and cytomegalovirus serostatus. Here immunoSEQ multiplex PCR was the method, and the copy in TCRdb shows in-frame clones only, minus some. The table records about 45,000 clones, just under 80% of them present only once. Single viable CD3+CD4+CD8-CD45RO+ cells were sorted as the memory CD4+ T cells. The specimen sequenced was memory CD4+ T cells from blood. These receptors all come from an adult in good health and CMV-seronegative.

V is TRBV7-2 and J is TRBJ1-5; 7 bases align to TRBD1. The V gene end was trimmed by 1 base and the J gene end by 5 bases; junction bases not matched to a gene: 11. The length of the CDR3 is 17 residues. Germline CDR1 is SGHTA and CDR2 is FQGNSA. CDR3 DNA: TGTGCCAGCAGCTTAGGTGGTTCCACAGGGGAGTATCAGCCCCAGCATTTT. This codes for CASSLGGSTGEYQPQHF.

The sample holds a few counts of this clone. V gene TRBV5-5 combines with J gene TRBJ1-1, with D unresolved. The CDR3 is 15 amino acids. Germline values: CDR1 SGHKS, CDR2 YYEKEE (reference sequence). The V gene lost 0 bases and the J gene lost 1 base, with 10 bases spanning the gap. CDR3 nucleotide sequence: TGTGCCAGCAGCTTGGGGGCTTTGGGGAACACTGAAGCTTTCTTT. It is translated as CASSLGALGNTEAFF.

CDR3: CASSWTGASSEAFF. CDR3 DNA sequence: TGCGCCAGCAGCTGGACAGGGGCCTCTTCTGAAGCTTTCTTT. The V and J genes are TRBV5-1 and TRBJ1-1, with TRBD1 matching over 9 bases. The length of the CDR3 is 14 residues. V was clipped by 3 bases and J by 6 bases; unmatched bases: 6. Germline V gene data show CDR1 as SGHRS and CDR2 as YFSETQ.

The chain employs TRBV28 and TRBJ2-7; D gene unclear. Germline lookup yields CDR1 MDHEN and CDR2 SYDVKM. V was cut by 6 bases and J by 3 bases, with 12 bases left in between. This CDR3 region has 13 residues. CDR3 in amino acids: CASRLATYYEQYF. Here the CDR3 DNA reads TGTGCCAGCAGGTTGGCGACTTACTACGAGCAGTACTTC.

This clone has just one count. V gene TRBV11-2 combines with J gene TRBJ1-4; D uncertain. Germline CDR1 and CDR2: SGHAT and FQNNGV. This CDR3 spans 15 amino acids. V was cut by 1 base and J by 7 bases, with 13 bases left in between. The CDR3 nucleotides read TGTGCCAGCAGCTTAGTGGGAGGGCGGGGTGAAAAACTGTTTTTT. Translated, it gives CASSLVGGRGEKLFF.

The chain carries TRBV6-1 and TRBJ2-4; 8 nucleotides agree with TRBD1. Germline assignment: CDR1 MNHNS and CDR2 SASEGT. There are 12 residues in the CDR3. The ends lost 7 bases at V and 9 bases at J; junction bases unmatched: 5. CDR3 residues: CASTQGAGIQYF. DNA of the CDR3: TGTGCCAGCACTCAGGGGGCTGGCATTCAGTACTTC.

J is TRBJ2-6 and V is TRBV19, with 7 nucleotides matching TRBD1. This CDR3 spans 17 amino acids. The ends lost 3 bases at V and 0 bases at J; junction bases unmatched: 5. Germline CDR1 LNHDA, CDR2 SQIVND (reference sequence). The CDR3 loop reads CASSINRGFSGANVLTF. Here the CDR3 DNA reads TGTGCCAGTAGTATTAACAGGGGTTTCTCTGGGGCCAACGTCCTGACTTTC.

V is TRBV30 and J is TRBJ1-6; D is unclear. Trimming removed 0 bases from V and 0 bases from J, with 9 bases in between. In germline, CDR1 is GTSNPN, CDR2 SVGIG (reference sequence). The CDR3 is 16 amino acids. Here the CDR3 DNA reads TGTGCCTGGAGTGTACCGGATGTCTCCTATAATTCACCCCTCCACTTT. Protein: CAWSVPDVSYNSPLHF.

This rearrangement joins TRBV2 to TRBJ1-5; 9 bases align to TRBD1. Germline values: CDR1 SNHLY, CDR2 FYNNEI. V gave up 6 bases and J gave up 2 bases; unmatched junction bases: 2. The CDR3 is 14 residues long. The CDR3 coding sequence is TGTGCCAGCAGACGGACAGGGGGCAATCAGCCCCAGCATTTT. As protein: CASRRTGGNQPQHF.

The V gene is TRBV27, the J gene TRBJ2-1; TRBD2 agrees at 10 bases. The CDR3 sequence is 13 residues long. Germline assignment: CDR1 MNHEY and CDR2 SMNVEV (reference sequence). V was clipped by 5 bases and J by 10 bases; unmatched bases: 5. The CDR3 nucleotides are TGTGCCAGCAGTGAAAGACTAGCGGGCGAGCAGTTCTTC. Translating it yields CASSERLAGEQFF.

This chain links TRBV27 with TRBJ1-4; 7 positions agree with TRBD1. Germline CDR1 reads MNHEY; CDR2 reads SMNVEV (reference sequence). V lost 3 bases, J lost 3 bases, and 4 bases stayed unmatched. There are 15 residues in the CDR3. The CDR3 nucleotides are TGTGCCAGCAGTTTCACTGGACAGGCTAATGAAAAACTGTTTTTT. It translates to CASSFTGQANEKLFF.

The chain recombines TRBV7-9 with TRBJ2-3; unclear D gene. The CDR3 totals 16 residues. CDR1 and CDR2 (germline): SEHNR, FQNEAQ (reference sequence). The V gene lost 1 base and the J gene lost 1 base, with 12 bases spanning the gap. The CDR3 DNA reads TGTGCCAGCAGCTTAGTGTCGGGTTCTGGCACAGATACGCAGTATTTT. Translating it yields CASSLVSGSGTDTQYF.

CDR3 sequence reads: CASMGVAITEAFF. In nucleotides, the CDR3 is TGTGCCAGCATGGGGGTGGCGATTACTGAAGCTTTCTTT. This chain joins TRBV6-6 and TRBJ1-1; a weak D match, TRBD1 (5 bases). CDR1 MNHNY and CDR2 SVGAGI come from the germline V gene (reference sequence). With 7 bases removed from V and 5 bases from J, the gap between germline ends came to 14 bases. CDR3 length: 13 amino acids.

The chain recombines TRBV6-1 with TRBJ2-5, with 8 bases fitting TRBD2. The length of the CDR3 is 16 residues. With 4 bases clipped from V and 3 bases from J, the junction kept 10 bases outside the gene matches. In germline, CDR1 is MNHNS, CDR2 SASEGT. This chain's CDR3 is CASSASGGGLKETQYF. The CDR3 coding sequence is TGTGCCAGCAGTGCATCTGGCGGGGGGCTCAAAGAGACCCAGTACTTC.

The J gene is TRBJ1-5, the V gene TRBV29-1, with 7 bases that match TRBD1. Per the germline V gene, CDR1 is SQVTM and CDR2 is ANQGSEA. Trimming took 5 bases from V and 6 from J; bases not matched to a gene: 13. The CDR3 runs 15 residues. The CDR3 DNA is TGCAGCGTTAACATCGCCGGGACAGAGGGTCAGCCCCAGCATTTT. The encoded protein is CSVNIAGTEGQPQHF. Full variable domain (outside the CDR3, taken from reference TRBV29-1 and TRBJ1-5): SAVISQKPSRDICQRGTSLTIQCQVDSQVTMMFWYRQQPGQSLTLIATANQGSEATYESGFVIDKFPISRPNLTFSTLTVSNMSPEDSSIYLCSVNIAGTEGQPQHFGDGTRLSIL.

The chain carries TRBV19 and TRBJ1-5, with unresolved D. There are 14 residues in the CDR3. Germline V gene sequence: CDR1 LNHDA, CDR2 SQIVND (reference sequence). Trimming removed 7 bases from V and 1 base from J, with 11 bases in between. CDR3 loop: CASTNRRSNQPQHF. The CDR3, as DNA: TGTGCCAGTACAAACCGGAGGAGCAATCAGCCCCAGCATTTT.

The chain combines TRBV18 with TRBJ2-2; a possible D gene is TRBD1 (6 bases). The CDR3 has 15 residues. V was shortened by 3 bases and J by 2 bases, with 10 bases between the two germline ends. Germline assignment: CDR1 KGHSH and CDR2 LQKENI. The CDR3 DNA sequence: TGTGCCAGCTCACCGCGACAGGTTAACACCGGGGAGCTGTTTTTT. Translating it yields CASSPRQVNTGELFF.

The CDR3 DNA reads as TGTGCCAGCAGCCTATTTTATGGCTACGAGCAGTACTTC. Translated, it gives CASSLFYGYEQYF. The V call is TRBV7-6, the J call TRBJ2-7, with D unresolved. In germline, CDR1 is SGHVS, CDR2 FNYEAQ. The CDR3 length is 13 residues. Trimming shortened V by 5 bases and J by 3 bases, and 11 bases separated the two germline ends. The full variable domain, in which reference TRBV7-6 and TRBJ2-7 provide the parts outside the CDR3, is GAGVSQSPRYKVTKRGQDVALRCDPISGHVSLYWYRQALGQGPEFLTYFNYEAQQDKSGLPNDRFSAERPEGSISTLTIQRTEQRDSAMYRCASSLFYGYEQYFGPGTRLTVT.

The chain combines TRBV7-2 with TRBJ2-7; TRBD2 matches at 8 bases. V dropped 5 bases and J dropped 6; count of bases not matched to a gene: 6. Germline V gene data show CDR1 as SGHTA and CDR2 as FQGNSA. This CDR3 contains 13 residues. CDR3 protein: CASSPAGVGEQYF. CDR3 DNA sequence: TGTGCCAGCAGCCCAGCGGGGGTTGGCGAGCAGTACTTC.

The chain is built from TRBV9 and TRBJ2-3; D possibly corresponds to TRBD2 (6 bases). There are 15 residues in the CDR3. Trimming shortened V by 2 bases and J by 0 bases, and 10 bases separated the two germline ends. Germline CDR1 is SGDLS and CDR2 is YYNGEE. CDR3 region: CASSVAGLSTDTQYF. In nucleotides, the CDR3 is TGTGCCAGCAGCGTTGCGGGACTTAGCACAGATACGCAGTATTTT.

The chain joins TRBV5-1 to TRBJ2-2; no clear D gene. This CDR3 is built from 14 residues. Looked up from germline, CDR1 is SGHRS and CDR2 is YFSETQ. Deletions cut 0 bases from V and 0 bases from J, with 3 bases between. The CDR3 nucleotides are TGCGCCAGCAGCTTGGCTACGAACACCGGGGAGCTGTTTTTT. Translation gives CASSLATNTGELFF. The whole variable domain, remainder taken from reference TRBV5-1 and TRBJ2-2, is KAGVTQTPRYLIKTRGQQVTLSCSPISGHRSVSWYQQTPGQGLQFLFEYFSETQRNKGNFPGRFSGRQFSNSRSEMNVSTLELGDSALYLCASSLATNTGELFFGEGSRLTVL.

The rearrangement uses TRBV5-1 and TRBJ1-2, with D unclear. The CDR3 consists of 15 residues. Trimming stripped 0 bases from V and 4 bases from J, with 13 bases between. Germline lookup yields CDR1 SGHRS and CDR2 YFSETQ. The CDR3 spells CASSLGVQTGYGYTF. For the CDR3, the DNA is TGCGCCAGCAGCTTGGGCGTCCAAACCGGCTATGGCTACACCTTC.

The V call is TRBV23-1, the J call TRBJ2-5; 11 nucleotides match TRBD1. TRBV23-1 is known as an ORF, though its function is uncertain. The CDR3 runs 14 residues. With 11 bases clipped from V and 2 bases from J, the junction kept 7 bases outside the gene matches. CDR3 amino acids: CAGVGDRGQETQYF. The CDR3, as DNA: TGCGCCGGAGTAGGGGACAGGGGGCAAGAGACCCAGTACTTC.

CDR3 protein: CASSVAGVGPLHF. As DNA, the CDR3 is TGTGCCAGCAGCGTGGCGGGAGTGGGGCCCCTCCACTTT. The rearrangement joins TRBV9 to TRBJ1-6; D is uncertain. CDR1 SGDLS and CDR2 YYNGEE come from the germline V gene. CDR3 length: 13 residues. V dropped 2 bases and J dropped 13 bases, with 13 bases sitting between them.

CDR3 sequence: CASSSTGRSPLHF. CDR3 DNA: TGTGCCAGCAGTTCGACAGGACGTTCACCCCTCCACTTT. The V call is TRBV6-5, the J call TRBJ1-6, with D tentatively TRBD1 (6 bases). Germline-derived CDR1 and CDR2 are MNHEY and SVGAGI. CDR3 length: 13 residues. V lost 4 bases to trimming and J lost 9 bases, with 10 bases between them.

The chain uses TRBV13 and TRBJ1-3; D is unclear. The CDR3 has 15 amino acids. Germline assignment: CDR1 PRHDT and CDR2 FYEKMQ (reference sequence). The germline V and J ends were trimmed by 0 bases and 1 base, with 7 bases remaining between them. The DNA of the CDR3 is TGTGCCAGCAGCTTAGGGCTGCTGTCTGGAAACACCATATATTTT. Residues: CASSLGLLSGNTIYF.